This passage covers 8 T cell receptor beta chains from one sample sequenced in a study of beta chain features in type 1 diabetes. Overall study findings and caveats: Shorter TCRB CDR3s, moderately but significantly so, marked every one of the four CD4+ subsets in Type 1 diabetes patients.

Every bit of the isolated RNA underwent reverse transcription, so sequencing read expressed TCRB transcripts. TCRdb's copy holds only in-frame clones and misses some; the assay was immunoSEQ multiplex PCR. Of around 70,000 clones in the sample, around 49% were seen once. These receptors have no identified antigens. The sequenced sample was central memory CD4+ T cells from blood. All receptors derive from a man aged 25 to 40 with type 1 diabetes.

This rearrangement joins TRBV27 to TRBJ2-7; no reliable D call. The CDR3 totals 15 residues. V was trimmed by 6 bases and J by 1 base, leaving 16 bases between them. Germline CDR1 MNHEY, CDR2 SMNVEV (reference sequence). CDR3 protein: CASRNYGQNSYEQYF. DNA for the CDR3: TGTGCCAGCAGAAACTATGGTCAGAATTCCTACGAGCAGTACTTC.

The genes are TRBV5-1 and TRBJ1-2, with TRBD1 matching 8 bases. Trimming at V came to 0 bases and at J to 8 bases, leaving 9 bases not matched to a gene. The CDR3 is 15 amino acids. The germline V gene encodes CDR1 SGHRS and CDR2 YFSETQ. The CDR3 is CASSLEAGGAGGYTF. CDR3 nucleotide sequence: TGCGCCAGCAGCTTGGAGGCAGGGGGCGCTGGGGGCTACACCTTC.

This clone was picked up a small number of times. The rearrangement uses TRBV10-2 and TRBJ1-6; D is unresolved. V lost 8 bases and J 7 bases, leaving 12 bases between the germline ends. The CDR3 has 13 amino acids. The germline CDR1 and CDR2 sequences are WSHSY and SAAADI. The CDR3 region is CASGQEENSPLHF. The CDR3 DNA sequence: TGCGCCAGCGGCCAGGAGGAGAATTCACCCCTCCACTTT.

V and J are TRBV7-8 and TRBJ2-5, with D perhaps matching TRBD2 (5 bases). The germline V gene encodes CDR1 SGHVS and CDR2 FQNEAQ. This CDR3 has 14 amino acids. The V end lost 6 bases, the J end lost 5 bases, and 16 bases lay between the germline ends. The CDR3, as DNA: TGTGCCAGCAGACAACCCCCCGGGGAGGAGACCCAGTACTTC. This gives the protein CASRQPPGEETQYF.

Details on this clone: The limits of the CDR3 on the DNA are not certain, so only TCRdb's listed CDR3 is given. The chain carries TRBV6-5 and TRBJ2-3; TRBD1 is the table's D call, not checked against the DNA. The CDR3 has 16 residues if both end residues are counted. Germline CDR1 reads MNHEY; CDR2 reads SVGAGI. The CDR3 loop is CASSSSTGTLTDTQYF.

This clone was seen a few times. The rearrangement uses TRBV7-9 and TRBJ2-1; D might be TRBD1 (6 bases). Trimming took off 2 bases at V and 8 bases at J, with 19 bases between the two ends. Germline-derived CDR1 and CDR2 are SEHNR and FQNEAQ (reference sequence). This CDR3 has 16 residues. The CDR3 DNA reads TGTGCCAGCAGCTTAAAGGTTTTAGGGGCAGGGGATGAGCAGTTCTTC. Protein product: CASSLKVLGAGDEQFF. The whole variable domain, filled in from reference TRBV7-9 and TRBJ2-1, reads DTGVSQNPRHKITKRGQNVTFRCDPISEHNRLYWYRQTLGQGPEFLTYFQNEAQLEKSRLLSDRFSAERPKGSFSTLEIQRTEQGDSAMYLCASSLKVLGAGDEQFFGPGTRLTVL.

This clone occurred once. The V gene is TRBV30, the J gene TRBJ2-1; unclear D gene. The CDR3 is made up of 12 amino acids. Trimming removed 5 bases at V and 4 bases at J, with 9 bases between. Germline V CDR1 and CDR2: GTSNPN, SVGIG (reference sequence). The CDR3 protein is CAWEFSYNEQFF. The DNA of the CDR3 is TGTGCCTGGGAGTTCTCGTACAATGAGCAGTTCTTC.

To note about this clone: The junction departs from germline at one end; a sequencing error may be responsible. The chain uses TRBV6-6 and TRBJ1-1, with 7 nucleotides matching TRBD1. Germline CDR1 is MNHNY and CDR2 is SVGAGI (reference sequence). CDR3 length: 14 amino acids. For the CDR3, the DNA is TGTGCCAGCAGCCCACCGGGACAGCCGCTGGTGGGGGTCTTT. The encoded protein is CASSPPGQPLVGVF.